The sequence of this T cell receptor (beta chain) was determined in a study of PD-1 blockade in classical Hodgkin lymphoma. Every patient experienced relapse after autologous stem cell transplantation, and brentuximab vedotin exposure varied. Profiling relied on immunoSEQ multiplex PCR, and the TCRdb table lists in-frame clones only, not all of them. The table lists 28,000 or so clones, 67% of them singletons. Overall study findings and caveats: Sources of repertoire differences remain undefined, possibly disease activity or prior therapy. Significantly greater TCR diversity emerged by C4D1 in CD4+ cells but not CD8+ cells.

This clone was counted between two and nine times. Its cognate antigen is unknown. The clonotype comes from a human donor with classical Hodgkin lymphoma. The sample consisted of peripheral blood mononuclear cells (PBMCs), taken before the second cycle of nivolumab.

The CDR3: CASSYGLAGNTGELFF. In DNA form, the CDR3 reads TGTGCCAGCAGTTACGGACTAGCGGGGAACACCGGGGAGCTGTTTTTT. This chain uses TRBV6-5 with TRBJ2-2; 11 bases fit TRBD2. Germline CDR1 reads MNHEY; CDR2 reads SVGAGI. Germline trimming cut 2 bases from V and 1 base from J; bases unmatched to any gene: 0. The CDR3 spans 16 residues.